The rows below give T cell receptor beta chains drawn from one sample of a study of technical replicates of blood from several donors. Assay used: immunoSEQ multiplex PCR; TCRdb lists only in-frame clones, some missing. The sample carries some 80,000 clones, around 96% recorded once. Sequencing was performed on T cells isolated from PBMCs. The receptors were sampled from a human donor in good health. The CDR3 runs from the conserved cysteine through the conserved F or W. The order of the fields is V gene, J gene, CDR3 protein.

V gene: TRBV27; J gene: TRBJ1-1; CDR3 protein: CASSLSHGTGDTFF
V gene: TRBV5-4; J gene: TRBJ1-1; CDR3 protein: CASSLMRQVNTEAFF
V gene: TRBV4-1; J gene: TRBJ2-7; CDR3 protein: CASSQEIAGTYEQYF
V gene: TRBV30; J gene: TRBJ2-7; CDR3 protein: CASGGAPGLAYEQYF
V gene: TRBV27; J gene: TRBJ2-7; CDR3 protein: CASSHGQGSYEQYF
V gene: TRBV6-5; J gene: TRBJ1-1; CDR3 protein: CASSYSMNTEAFF
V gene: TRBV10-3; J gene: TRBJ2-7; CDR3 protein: CAISDGLAGEQYF
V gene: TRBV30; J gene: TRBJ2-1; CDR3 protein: CAWSTSTGEFF
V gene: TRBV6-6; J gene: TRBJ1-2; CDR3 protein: CASRPTGVGGYTF
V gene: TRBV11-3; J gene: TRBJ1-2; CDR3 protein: CASSLETPGAGYGYTF
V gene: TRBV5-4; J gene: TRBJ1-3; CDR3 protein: CASSMRGNTIYF
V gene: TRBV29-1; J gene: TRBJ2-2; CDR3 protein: CSAIYVNTGELFF
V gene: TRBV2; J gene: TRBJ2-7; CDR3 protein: CASSADTVTSGSTNEQYF
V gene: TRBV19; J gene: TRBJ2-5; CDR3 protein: CASSRGLPETQYF
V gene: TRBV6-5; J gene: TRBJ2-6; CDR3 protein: CASRGQGGANVLTF
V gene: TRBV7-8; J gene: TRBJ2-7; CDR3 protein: CASSQRDRAYEQYF
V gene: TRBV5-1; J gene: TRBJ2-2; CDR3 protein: CASSLLGGTGELFF
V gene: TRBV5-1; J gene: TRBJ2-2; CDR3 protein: CASSLGGANTGELFF
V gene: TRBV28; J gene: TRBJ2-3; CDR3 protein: CASRREVREIGDTQYF
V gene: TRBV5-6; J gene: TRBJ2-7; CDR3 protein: CASSLSRGPTSSYEQYF
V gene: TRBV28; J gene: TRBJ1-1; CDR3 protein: CASSFVELNTEAFF
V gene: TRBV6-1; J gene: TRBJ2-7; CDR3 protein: CASSEGTSGSYYEQYF
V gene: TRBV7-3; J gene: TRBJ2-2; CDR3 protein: CASSFIPTRSGELFF
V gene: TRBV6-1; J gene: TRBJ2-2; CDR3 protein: CASSENSGESNTGELFF
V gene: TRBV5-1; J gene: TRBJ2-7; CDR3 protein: CASSLGGLYEKYF
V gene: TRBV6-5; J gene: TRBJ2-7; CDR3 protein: CASSRREPGAYEQYF